A selection of T cell receptor beta chains follows, all from one sample in a study of T cell responses to AZD1222 COVID-19 vaccine. Generated by immunoSEQ multiplex PCR, the TCRdb table keeps only in-frame clones and is missing some. Among over 130,000 clones listed, roughly nine tenths were seen once. This sample comprised peripheral blood, obtained 28 days after the second AZD1222 dose. These TCRs come from an adult who received the AZD1222 COVID-19 vaccine. Both conserved end residues are part of each CDR3. D genes are given only for firm matches. Not every row has a clone size; where given, it reads once, few, many or a size class.

j_call d_call clone_size v_call cdr3_nt cdr3_aa
TRBJ2-7 TRBD1 NA TRBV19 TGTGCCAGTAGTTTACCGGGACAGGGCATCTACGAGCAGTACTTC CASSLPGQGIYEQYF
TRBJ2-3 NA once TRBV10-3 TGTGCCATCAGTGATAGGGGGGTCAACACAGATACGCAGTATTTT CAISDRGVNTDTQYF
TRBJ1-2 TRBD1 NA TRBV5-4 TGTGCCAGCAGTAGGGGACAGGAGGCTGAATATGGCTACACCTTC CASSRGQEAEYGYTF
TRBJ2-1 NA NA TRBV9 TGTGCCAGCAGCCCAAAATCCGATACGAGCCGCTCCTACAATGAGCAGTTCTTC CASSPKSDTSRSYNEQFF
TRBJ1-6 TRBD1 NA TRBV30 TGTGCCTGGAGTACCGGGACAGGGGTTTTCCATAATTCACCCCTCCACTTT CAWSTGTGVFHNSPLHF
TRBJ1-1 NA NA TRBV7-9 TGTGCCAGCAGCTTTGACTCGAACACTGAAGCTTTCTTT CASSFDSNTEAFF
TRBJ1-5 NA NA TRBV19 TGTGCCAGTAGTACGCACAGGGTTGGTCAGCCCCAGCATTTT CASSTHRVGQPQHF
TRBJ1-1 NA NA TRBV6-5 TGTGCCAGCAGCCATTTGCTGAACACTGAAGCTTTCTTT CASSHLLNTEAFF
TRBJ1-1 NA NA TRBV7-9 TGTGCCACCTCAGCGGGGCGGGGAGCTTTCTTT CATSAGRGAFF
TRBJ2-1 NA NA TRBV5-1 TGCGCCAGCAGCTTCAGGGTACATGAGCAGTTCTTC CASSFRVHEQFF
TRBJ1-1 TRBD1 NA TRBV5-5 TGTGCCAGCAGCTTCCAGGGGGCGGACACTGAAGCTTTCTTT CASSFQGADTEAFF
TRBJ2-1 NA NA TRBV5-4 TGTGCCAGCAGCCGAGACTCGGGCGGAGGCTCCTACAATGAGCAGTTCTTC CASSRDSGGGSYNEQFF
TRBJ1-2 NA NA TRBV3-1/TRBV3-2 TGTGCCAGCAGCCAAGAGTTATGGGGCTACACCTTC CASSQELWGYTF
TRBJ2-7 NA once TRBV30 TGTGCCTGGAGTGTATGGGGGGACGAGCAGTACTTC CAWSVWGDEQYF
TRBJ2-1 TRBD2 NA TRBV3-1/TRBV3-2 TGTGCCAGCAGCCAAAGGAGGAGCGGGAGTACGAGGGTGTACAATGAGCAGTTCTTC CASSQRRSGSTRVYNEQFF
TRBJ2-7 TRBD1 NA TRBV7-2 TGTGCCAGCAGCCAGACCGGGACAGCGCTCTCCTACGAGCAGTACTTC CASSQTGTALSYEQYF
TRBJ1-1 TRBD1 once TRBV5-1 TGCGCCAGCAGCACGGACAGGGACACTGAAGCTTTCTTT CASSTDRDTEAFF
TRBJ2-5 TRBD2 NA TRBV7-8 TGTGCCAGCAGCTTTCCACGACTAGCGGGGCCAGAGACCCAGTACTTC CASSFPRLAGPETQYF
TRBJ1-1 NA NA TRBV7-2 TGTGCCAGCAGCTTACAAGGTGGCACTGAAGCTTTCTTT CASSLQGGTEAFF
TRBJ1-3 NA NA TRBV12-5 TGTGCTAGTGGTTCCCCTAGCAGGGGAAGAAACACCATATATTTT CASGSPSRGRNTIYF
TRBJ1-1 NA NA TRBV6-2/TRBV6-3 TGTGCCAGCAGTTACAGGGCGCAGGGCGAAGGGACTGAAGCTTTCTTT CASSYRAQGEGTEAFF
TRBJ2-1 NA NA TRBV2 TGTGCCAGCAACCCCCGGGCTCAGATCCCGTTCTTC CASNPRAQIPFF
TRBJ1-1 NA NA TRBV29-1 TGCAGCGTTGATTCTCGGGCGAACACTGAAGCTTTCTTT CSVDSRANTEAFF
TRBJ1-2 NA NA TRBV7-9 TGTGCCAGCGTCCGGGAGGACTATGGCTACACCTTC CASVREDYGYTF
TRBJ2-1 TRBD2 NA TRBV5-1 TGCGCCAGCAGCTTCCTAGCGGGAGCCACCTACAATGAGCAGTTCTTC CASSFLAGATYNEQFF
TRBJ2-7 NA NA TRBV7-8 TGTGCCAGCAGCCCGCGTGGACTCCGGCTCGAGCAGTACTTC CASSPRGLRLEQYF
TRBJ2-6 NA NA TRBV7-2 TGTGCCAGCAGCAAGACAGGGACTCGCTCTGGGGCCAACGTCCTGACTTTC CASSKTGTRSGANVLTF
TRBJ2-7 TRBD2 NA TRBV3-1/TRBV3-2 TGTGCCAGCAGCCGCGGGACTAGCGGGAGTAGATACGAGCAGTACTTC CASSRGTSGSRYEQYF
TRBJ2-1 TRBD2 NA TRBV29-1 TGCAGCGCACAGCCCCTCGCGGGAGGAGGTAATGAGCAGTTCTTC CSAQPLAGGGNEQFF
TRBJ1-1 NA once TRBV27 TGTGCCAGCAGTTTATCGGCAGGCAGTGAAGCTTTCTTT CASSLSAGSEAFF
TRBJ1-6 TRBD1 NA TRBV4-1 TGCGCCAGCAGCCAATGGGCGACAGGGGGCAGATCACCCCTCCACTTT CASSQWATGGRSPLHF
TRBJ1-4 TRBD1 once TRBV24-1 TGTGCCACCAGTGATCCCGGGACAGGGGAAAAACTGTTTTTT CATSDPGTGEKLFF
TRBJ1-5 TRBD1 NA TRBV7-9 TGTGCCAGCAGCTCCCGGACAGGGGGCCTGAATCAGCCCCAGCATTTT CASSSRTGGLNQPQHF
TRBJ2-7 NA NA TRBV7-4 TGTGCCAGCAGCTTAGTAGCGCCCGAGCAGTACTTC CASSLVAPEQYF
TRBJ1-1 TRBD1 once TRBV19 TGTGCCAACACACAGGGGGGGAACACTGAAGCTTTCTTT CANTQGGNTEAFF
TRBJ2-7 TRBD1 NA TRBV14 TGTGCCAGCAGCCAAGTCCAGGGGGCTACCGTCTCCTACGAGCAGTACTTC CASSQVQGATVSYEQYF
TRBJ2-7 TRBD2 NA TRBV9 TGTGCCAGCAGCCCCCTGGGGGAGGGCTACTACGAGCAGTACTTC CASSPLGEGYYEQYF
TRBJ1-6 NA NA TRBV30 TGTGCCTGGACTAGGGACGTGGACCCCTATAATTCACCCCTCCACTTT CAWTRDVDPYNSPLHF
TRBJ1-2 NA NA TRBV10-3 TGTGCCATCTTAGGGGATGGCTACACCTTC CAILGDGYTF
TRBJ2-3 TRBD2 NA TRBV7-2 TGTGCCAGCAGCTCAGGACTAGCTTGGACAGATACGCAGTATTTT CASSSGLAWTDTQYF
TRBJ2-5 TRBD2 NA TRBV11-2 TGTGCCAGCAGCTTGGGGACTAGCGGGGCTGCGGGGGGGACCCAGTACTTC CASSLGTSGAAGGTQYF
TRBJ1-5 NA NA TRBV18 TGTGCCAGCTCACCTCAGGAAGCCAATCAGCCCCAGCATTTT CASSPQEANQPQHF
TRBJ2-7 NA NA TRBV7-8 TGTGCCAGCAGCTTAATCGATTCCTACGAGCAGTACTTC CASSLIDSYEQYF
TRBJ1-5 TRBD1 NA TRBV19 TGTGCCAGTAGTATTTTAGGGGGCGATCAGCCCCAGCATTTT CASSILGGDQPQHF
TRBJ2-1 TRBD1 NA TRBV29-1 TGCAGCGTTGTGTTGATGGCGGGACAGGCAGGCTACAATGAGCAGTTCTTC CSVVLMAGQAGYNEQFF
TRBJ2-2 TRBD2 NA TRBV7-9 TGTGCCAGCAGCCATCGGACTAGCGTTACACGGCGGGACACCGGGGAGCTGTTTTTT CASSHRTSVTRRDTGELFF
TRBJ1-4 NA NA TRBV19 TGTGCCAGTAGCGTCCGGGACACGAGTAATGAAAAACTGTTTTTT CASSVRDTSNEKLFF
TRBJ1-1 TRBD1 NA TRBV24-1 TGTGCCGCCAGGGGACAGGGCAACACTGAAGCTTTCTTT CAARGQGNTEAFF
TRBJ2-7 NA NA TRBV11-2 TGTGCCAGCACCCCTGGGGGGCTAGCTGTTGGGCAGTACTTC CASTPGGLAVGQYF
TRBJ2-1 TRBD2 NA TRBV6-2/TRBV6-3 TGTGCCAGCAGTTACTACGGGAGGGCCGGGAATGAGCAGTTCTTC CASSYYGRAGNEQFF
TRBJ2-1 TRBD2 NA TRBV28 TGTGCCAGCAGGCTGACTAGCGGATTATACAATGAGCAGTTCTTC CASRLTSGLYNEQFF
TRBJ1-1 NA NA TRBV19 TGTGCCAGTAGTATTGTGGCAGGGCACACTGAAGCTTTCTTT CASSIVAGHTEAFF
TRBJ1-1 TRBD1 NA TRBV6-5 TGTGCCAGCAGACGGGACAGGGGCACTGAAGCTTTCTTT CASRRDRGTEAFF
TRBJ2-7 NA NA TRBV11-3 TGTGCCAGCAGCCCGACCGGGACGAACTACGAGCAGTACTTC CASSPTGTNYEQYF